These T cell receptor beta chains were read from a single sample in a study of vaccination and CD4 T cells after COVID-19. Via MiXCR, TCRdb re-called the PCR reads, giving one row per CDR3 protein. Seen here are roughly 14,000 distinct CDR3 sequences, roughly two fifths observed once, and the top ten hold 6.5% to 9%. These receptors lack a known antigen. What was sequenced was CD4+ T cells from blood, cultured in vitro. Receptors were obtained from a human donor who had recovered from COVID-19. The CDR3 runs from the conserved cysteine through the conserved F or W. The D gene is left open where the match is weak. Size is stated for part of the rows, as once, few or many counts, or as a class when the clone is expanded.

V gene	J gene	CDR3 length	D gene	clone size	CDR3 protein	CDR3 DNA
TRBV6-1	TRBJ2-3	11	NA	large	CATRSADTQYF	TGTGCCACTCGGTCAGCAGATACGCAGTATTTT
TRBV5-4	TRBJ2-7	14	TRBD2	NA	CASSQGLAVYEQYF	TGTGCCAGCAGCCAGGGACTAGCAGTCTACGAGCAGTACTTC
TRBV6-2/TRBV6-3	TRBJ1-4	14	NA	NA	CASSVRGIAEKLFF	TGTGCCAGCAGTGTCAGGGGAATTGCTGAAAAACTGTTTTTT
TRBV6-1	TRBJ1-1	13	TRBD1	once	CASTYPGTGEAFF	TGTGCCAGCACCTACCCCGGGACAGGGGAAGCTTTCTTT
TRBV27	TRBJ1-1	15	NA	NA	CASSFAGGVNTEAFF	TGTGCCAGCAGTTTCGCGGGGGGGGTGAACACTGAAGCTTTCTTT
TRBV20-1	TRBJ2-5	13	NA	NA	CSANRGGGETQYF	TGCAGTGCTAACAGAGGGGGTGGAGAGACCCAGTACTTC
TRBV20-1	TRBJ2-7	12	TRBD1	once	CSARDRGQGQYF	TGCAGTGCTAGAGATCGTGGACAGGGGCAGTACTTC
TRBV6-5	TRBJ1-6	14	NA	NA	CASSYQGSNSPLHF	TGTGCCAGCAGTTATCAGGGATCTAATTCACCCCTCCACTTT
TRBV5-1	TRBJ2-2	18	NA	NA	CASSVTITGGWDTGELFF	TGCGCCAGCAGCGTTACAATTACGGGGGGCTGGGACACCGGGGAGCTGTTTTTT
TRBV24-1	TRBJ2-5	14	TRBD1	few	CATSPGQVQETQYF	TGTGCCACCAGCCCGGGACAGGTTCAAGAGACCCAGTACTTC
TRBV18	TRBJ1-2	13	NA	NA	CASSPVQSYGYTF	TGTGCCAGCTCACCAGTACAGTCCTATGGCTACACCTTC
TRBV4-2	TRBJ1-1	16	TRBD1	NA	CASSQEGQRRNTEAFF	TGTGCCAGCAGCCAAGAGGGACAGAGAAGGAACACTGAAGCTTTCTTT
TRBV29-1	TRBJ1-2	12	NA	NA	CSVDRRSGGYTF	TGCAGCGTTGATAGGAGGTCGGGTGGCTACACCTTC
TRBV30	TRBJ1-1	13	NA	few	CAWSVNRNTEAFF	TGTGCCTGGAGTGTAAACAGGAACACTGAAGCTTTCTTT
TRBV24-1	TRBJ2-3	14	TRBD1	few	CATSDRVYADTQYF	TGTGCCACCAGCGACAGGGTCTACGCAGATACGCAGTATTTT
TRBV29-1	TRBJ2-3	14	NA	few	CSVQVVSSTDTQYF	TGCAGCGTCCAAGTAGTTTCTAGCACAGATACGCAGTATTTT
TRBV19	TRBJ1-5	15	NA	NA	CASAESAYSNQPQHF	TGTGCCAGTGCGGAATCCGCCTATAGCAATCAGCCCCAGCATTTT
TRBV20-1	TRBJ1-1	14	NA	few	CSAARQWTITEAFF	TGCAGTGCCGCACGACAGTGGACGATCACTGAAGCTTTCTTT
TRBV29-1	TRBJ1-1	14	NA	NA	CSVDEVVGNTEALF	TGCAGCGTTGACGAGGTTGTAGGTAACACTGAAGCTCTCTTT
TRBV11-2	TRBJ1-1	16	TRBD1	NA	CASSLSPTRQGTEAFF	TGTGCCAGCAGCTTGAGCCCAACAAGACAGGGGACTGAAGCTTTCTTT
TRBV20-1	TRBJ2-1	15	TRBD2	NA	CSVTEAGTSANEQFF	TGCAGTGTAACCGAAGCCGGGACTAGCGCCAATGAGCAGTTCTTC
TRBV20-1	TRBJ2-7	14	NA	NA	CSANPGQKPYEQYF	TGCAGTGCTAACCCTGGACAGAAGCCCTACGAGCAGTACTTC
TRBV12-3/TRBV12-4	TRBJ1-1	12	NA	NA	CASSAGQYEAFF	TGTGCCAGCAGCGCCGGACAGTATGAAGCTTTCTTT
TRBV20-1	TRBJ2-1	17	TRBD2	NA	CSARESRRLAGDNEQFF	TGCAGTGCTAGAGAATCTAGGAGACTAGCGGGAGACAATGAGCAGTTCTTC
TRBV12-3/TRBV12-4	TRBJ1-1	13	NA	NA	CASSLQLNTEAFF	TGTGCCAGCAGTTTGCAGCTGAACACTGAAGCTTTCTTT
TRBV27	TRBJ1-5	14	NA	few	CASGPRGSNQPQHF	TGTGCCAGCGGCCCGCGGGGGAGCAATCAGCCCCAGCATTTT
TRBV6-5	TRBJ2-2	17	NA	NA	CASSYGNRRNMNRELFF	TGTGCCAGCAGTTACGGGAACAGACGCAATATGAACAGGGAGCTGTTTTTT
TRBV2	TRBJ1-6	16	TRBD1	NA	CASSVGTGLRGSPLHF	TGTGCCAGCAGTGTAGGGACAGGGCTTAGAGGGTCACCCCTCCACTTT
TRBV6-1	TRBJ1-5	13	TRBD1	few	CASSTGAHQPQHF	TGTGCCAGCAGTACAGGGGCCCATCAGCCCCAGCATTTT
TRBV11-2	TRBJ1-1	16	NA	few	CASSRHRALPNTEAFF	TGTGCCAGCAGTCGGCACAGGGCACTACCTAACACTGAAGCTTTCTTT
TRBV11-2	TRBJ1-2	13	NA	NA	CASSSNRIRGYTF	TGTGCCAGCAGCTCCAACCGCATCCGCGGCTACACCTTC
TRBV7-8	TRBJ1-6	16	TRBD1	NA	CASSPGTGVGNSPLHF	TGTGCCAGCAGCCCCGGGACAGGGGTTGGTAATTCACCCCTCCACTTT
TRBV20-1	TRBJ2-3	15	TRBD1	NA	CSARRPGQDTDTQYF	TGCAGTGCTAGGCGTCCGGGACAGGACACAGATACGCAGTATTTT
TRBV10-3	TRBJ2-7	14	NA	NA	CAISGSGGNYEQYF	TGTGCCATCAGTGGGTCCGGGGGAAACTACGAGCAGTACTTC
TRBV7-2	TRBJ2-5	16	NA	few	CASSLNAGVYQETQYF	TGTGCCAGCAGCTTAAATGCAGGAGTTTACCAAGAGACCCAGTACTTC
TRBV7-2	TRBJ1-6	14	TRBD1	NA	CASNTRGLHSPLHF	TGTGCCAGCAATACAAGGGGGCTGCATTCACCCCTCCACTTT
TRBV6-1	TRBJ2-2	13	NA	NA	CATYRTATGELFF	TGTGCCACCTACAGGACCGCGACCGGGGAGCTGTTTTTT
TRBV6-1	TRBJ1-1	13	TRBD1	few	CASQGQGKTEAFF	TGTGCCAGCCAGGGACAGGGTAAAACTGAAGCTTTCTTT
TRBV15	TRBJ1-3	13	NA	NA	CATKWDIGSTIYF	TGTGCCACCAAATGGGACATTGGAAGCACCATATATTTT
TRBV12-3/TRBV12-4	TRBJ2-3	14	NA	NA	CASSLSSEADTQYF	TGTGCCAGCAGTTTATCCTCTGAGGCAGATACGCAGTATTTT
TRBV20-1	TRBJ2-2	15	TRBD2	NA	CSATKGLAKTGELLF	TGCAGTGCTACCAAAGGACTAGCAAAGACCGGGGAGCTGCTTTTT
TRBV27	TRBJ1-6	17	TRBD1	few	CASSQGLGTGGNSPLHF	TGTGCCAGCAGCCAAGGACTGGGGACAGGCGGAAATTCACCCCTCCACTTT
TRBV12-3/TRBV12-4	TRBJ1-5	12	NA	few	CAIQRGNQPQHF	TGTGCCATACAGAGGGGGAATCAGCCCCAGCATTTT
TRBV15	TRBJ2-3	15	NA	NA	CATSRGPITRDTQYF	TGTGCCACCAGCAGGGGACCCATTACTAGGGATACGCAGTATTTT
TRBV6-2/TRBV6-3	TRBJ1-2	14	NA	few	CASSPAGQTYGYTF	TGTGCCAGCAGCCCCGCAGGACAGACGTATGGCTACACCTTC
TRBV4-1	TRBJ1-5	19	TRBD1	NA	CASSQAGRGLPNSNQPQHF	TGCGCCAGCAGCCAAGCGGGCAGGGGGCTCCCTAATAGCAATCAGCCCCAGCATTTT
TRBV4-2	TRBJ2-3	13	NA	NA	CASNLNGADTQYF	TGTGCCAGCAACCTCAACGGGGCAGATACGCAGTATTTT
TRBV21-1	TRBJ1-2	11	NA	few	CASSEGGGYTF	TGTGCCAGCTCCGAGGGCGGGGGCTACACCTTC
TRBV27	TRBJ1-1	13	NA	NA	CASSLFRGTEAFF	TGTGCCAGCAGTTTATTTCGGGGAACTGAAGCTTTCTTT
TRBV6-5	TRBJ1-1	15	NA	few	CASSYTGRRGTEAFF	TGTGCCAGCAGTTACACGGGGCGCCGAGGAACTGAAGCTTTCTTT
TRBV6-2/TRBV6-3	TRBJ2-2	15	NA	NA	CASSDAQTTYRELFF	TGTGCCAGCAGCGACGCTCAGACCACTTACCGGGAGCTGTTTTTT
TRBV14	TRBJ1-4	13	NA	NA	CASSQGLAQKLFF	TGTGCCAGCAGCCAAGGATTGGCCCAAAAACTGTTTTTT
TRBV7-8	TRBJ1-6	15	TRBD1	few	CASSPGQADNSPLHF	TGTGCCAGCAGCCCGGGACAGGCAGATAATTCACCCCTCCACTTT
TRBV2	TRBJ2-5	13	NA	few	CASSVNYEETQYF	TGTGCCAGCAGTGTCAACTACGAAGAGACCCAGTACTTC
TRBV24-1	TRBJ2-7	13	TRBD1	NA	CATGTGVSYEQYF	TGTGCCACCGGGACAGGGGTATCCTACGAGCAGTACTTC
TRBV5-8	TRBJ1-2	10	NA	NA	CASSSIPHTF	TGTGCCAGCAGCTCTATCCCCCACACCTTC
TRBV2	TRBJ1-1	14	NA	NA	CASSEGEWNTEAFF	TGTGCCAGCAGTGAGGGGGAATGGAACACTGAAGCTTTCTTT
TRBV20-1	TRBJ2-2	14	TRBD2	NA	CSAPTSGRTGELFF	TGCAGTGCCCCGACTAGCGGGAGGACCGGGGAGCTGTTTTTT
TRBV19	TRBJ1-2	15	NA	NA	CASSIRGGEPYGYTF	TGTGCCAGTAGTATTAGAGGTGGAGAGCCCTACGGCTACACCTTC
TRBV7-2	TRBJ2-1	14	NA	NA	CASSLELDFHVQFF	TGTGCCAGCAGCTTAGAGTTGGACTTCCATGTGCAGTTCTTC